What follows is one T cell receptor beta chain and its context. Profiled with immunoSEQ multiplex PCR; TCRdb holds only in-frame clones, not every one. The sample lists about 150,000 clones; approximately 92% were seen once. This sample stems from a study of control samples from healthy donors and cancer patients. The germline V gene has CDR1 MNHNY and CDR2 SVGAGI (reference sequence). Trimming took 5 bases from V and 3 from J; bases not matched to a gene: 1. There are 13 residues in the CDR3. This chain joins TRBV6-6 and TRBJ2-5; 9 bases fit TRBD1. Sequencing used blood. The clonotype comes from a man younger than 40 in good health. CDR3 coding DNA: TGTGCCAGCAGTCGGGACAGGGAAGAGACCCAGTACTTC. It is translated as CASSRDREETQYF.